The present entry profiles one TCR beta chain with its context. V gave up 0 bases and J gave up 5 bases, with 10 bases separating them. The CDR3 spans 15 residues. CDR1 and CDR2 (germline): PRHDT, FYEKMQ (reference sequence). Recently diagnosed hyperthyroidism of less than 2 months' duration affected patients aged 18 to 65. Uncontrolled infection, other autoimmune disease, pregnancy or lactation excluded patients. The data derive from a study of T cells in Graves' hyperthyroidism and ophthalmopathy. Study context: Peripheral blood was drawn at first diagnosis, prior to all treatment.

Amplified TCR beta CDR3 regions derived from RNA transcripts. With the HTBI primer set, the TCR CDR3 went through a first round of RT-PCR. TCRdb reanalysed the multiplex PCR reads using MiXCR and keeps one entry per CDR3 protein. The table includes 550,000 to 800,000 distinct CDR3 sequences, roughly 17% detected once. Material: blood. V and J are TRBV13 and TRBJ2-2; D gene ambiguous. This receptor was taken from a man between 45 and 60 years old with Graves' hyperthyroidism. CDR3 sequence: CASSLGMGRTGELFF. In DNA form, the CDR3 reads TGTGCCAGCAGCTTAGGAATGGGCCGGACCGGGGAGCTGTTTTTT.